This T cell receptor (beta chain) came from a study of T cell repertoires in cytomegalovirus infection. Via MiXCR, TCRdb re-called the reads, giving one row per CDR3 protein. Found here are 200,000 or so distinct CDR3 sequences, 35% to 40% of them singletons; the top ten hold 59%. The V gene's germline CDR1 is KGHDR and CDR2 SFDVKD. V lost 1 base and J 1 base, leaving 7 bases between the germline ends. The CDR3 is 14 amino acids. General study results and limits: HLA-C-restricted TCR beta clonotypes specific for CMV led the ex vivo response.

The table lists this clonotype with a few counts. The antigen is not known. Sequencing was performed on CD8+ T cells from cultured PBMCs, taken from culture after CMV antigen stimulation. The chain recombines TRBV24-1 with TRBJ2-7; a possible D gene is TRBD1 (5 bases). This clonotype originated in a human donor in good health (CMV status not recorded). Some clones in this sample may be carry-over from other donors' samples. This CDR3 reads CATSDFRESYEQYF. The CDR3, as DNA: TGTGCCACCAGTGATTTCAGGGAATCCTACGAGCAGTACTTC.